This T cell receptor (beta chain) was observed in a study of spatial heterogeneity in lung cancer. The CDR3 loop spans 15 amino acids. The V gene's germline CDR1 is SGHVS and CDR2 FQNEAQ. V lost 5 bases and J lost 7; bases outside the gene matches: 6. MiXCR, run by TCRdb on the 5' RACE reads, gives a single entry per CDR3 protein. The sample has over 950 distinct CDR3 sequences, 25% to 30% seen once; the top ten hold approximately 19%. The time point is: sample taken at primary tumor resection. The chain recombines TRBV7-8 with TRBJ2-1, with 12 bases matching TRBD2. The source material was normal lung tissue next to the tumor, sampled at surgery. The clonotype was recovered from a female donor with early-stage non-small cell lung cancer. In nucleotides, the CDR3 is TGTGCCAGCAGCCCTTACGGACTAGCGGGAAATGAGCAGTTCTTC. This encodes CASSPYGLAGNEQFF.